This T cell receptor beta chain was obtained from a study of T-cell memory formation after mild COVID-19. Overall study context: TCR clusters were mostly donor specific. Study findings and constraints: Contracting clones from day 15 to 85 showed balanced CD4/CD8; later expanders favored CD4+. Second-wave clones that peaked on day 37 lacked confirmed SARS-CoV-2 specificity.

About this clonotype itself: Its antigen is not known.

Trimming left V 6 bases short and J 6 bases short, with 15 bases between. CDR1 and CDR2 from the germline V gene are MNHNS and SASEGT. The CDR3 runs to 13 residues. TCRdb re-analysed the 5' RACE reads in MiXCR, keeping a single row per CDR3 protein. The data hold about 340,000 distinct CDR3 sequences, with approximately 22% observed a single time. Sequenced material: PBMCs or a T cell subset sorted from them (not recorded which). The rearrangement uses TRBV6-1 and TRBJ2-7; tentatively, D is TRBD1 (6 bases). The receptor comes from a man aged 18 to 35 who had mild COVID-19 (a few samples of this study predate the infection). Cell type and time point are not known. The CDR3 sequence: CASSVQGPSEQYF. Written as DNA, the CDR3 is TGTGCCAGCAGCGTTCAGGGGCCAAGCGAGCAGTACTTC.